A single sample gave rise to the 31 T cell receptor beta chains below, sequenced in a study of blood T cell repertoires in COVID-19. Sequenced by immunoSEQ multiplex PCR; TCRdb stores in-frame clones only, minus some. The table shows around 62,000 clones, with roughly 90% occurring only once. Material for sequencing was peripheral blood. These receptors were obtained from a woman aged 55-75 years with acute or convalescent COVID-19.

This clone has a single count. This chain connects TRBV11-2 to TRBJ1-6, with TRBD1 as a possible D gene (6 bases). Germline V gives CDR1 SGHAT, CDR2 FQNNGV. CDR3 length: 18 amino acids. The V and J ends lost 0 bases and 0 bases respectively, with 12 bases between them. The CDR3 DNA reads as TGTGCCAGCAGCTTAGAGGACAGCTGGAGCTCCTATAATTCACCCCTCCACTTT. Translation: CASSLEDSWSSYNSPLHF.

This chain links TRBV27 with TRBJ2-3; 14 bases fit TRBD2. This CDR3 is 16 amino acids long. The V gene end was trimmed by 4 bases and the J gene end by 4 bases; junction bases not matched to a gene: 4. The germline gives CDR1 MNHEY, CDR2 SMNVEV (reference sequence). The CDR3 loop reads CASSSRLAGGSDTQYF. In nucleotides, the CDR3 is TGTGCCAGCAGTTCTCGACTAGCGGGAGGGTCAGATACGCAGTATTTT.

The J gene is TRBJ2-5, the V gene TRBV19; D perhaps matches TRBD2 (5 bases). V was pared by 3 bases and J by 5 bases, with 10 bases between. The CDR3 runs 13 residues. Germline CDR1 LNHDA, CDR2 SQIVND (reference sequence). The CDR3 sequence: CASSIFPGETQYF. The CDR3 DNA reads as TGTGCCAGTAGTATTTTCCCGGGGGAGACCCAGTACTTC.

The chain is built from TRBV7-9 and TRBJ1-2; D possibly corresponds to TRBD1 (5 bases). Per germline, CDR1 SEHNR and CDR2 FQNEAQ (reference sequence). V lost 8 bases and J 7 bases, leaving 14 bases between the germline ends. This CDR3 region has 12 residues. The DNA for the CDR3 is TGTGCCAGCGGACTACAGGTTTCTGGCTACACCTTC. It yields the protein CASGLQVSGYTF.

The chain employs TRBV6-5 and TRBJ1-1; 7 bases map to TRBD1. CDR3 length: 14 amino acids. V gave up 6 bases and J gave up 2 bases; unmatched junction bases: 6. Germline V gives CDR1 MNHEY, CDR2 SVGAGI. CDR3 coding DNA: TGTGCCAGCAGATCCCAAGGGGGCAACACTGAAGCTTTCTTT. This translates into CASRSQGGNTEAFF.

V usage is TRBV10-1 and J usage is TRBJ2-2; TRBD1 is a possible D gene (6 bases). With 7 bases removed from V and 4 bases from J, the gap between germline ends came to 16 bases. The CDR3 is 15 residues long. Germline CDR1 is WNHNN and CDR2 is SYGVQD (reference sequence). The CDR3: CASTNRDGITGELFF. The CDR3 DNA reads as TGCGCCAGCACCAACAGGGACGGGATCACCGGGGAGCTGTTTTTT.

This clone was detected once. This chain's CDR3 is CASSVRQGPRGETQYF. CDR3 DNA sequence: TGTGCCAGCAGCGTTCGACAGGGTCCGAGGGGGGAGACCCAGTACTTC. The chain employs TRBV13 and TRBJ2-5; 7 bases map to TRBD1. Germline V lookup: CDR1 PRHDT, CDR2 FYEKMQ (reference sequence). The V and J ends lost 5 bases and 5 bases, in that order; junction bases with no gene match: 14. The CDR3 runs to 16 residues.

The chain uses TRBV28 and TRBJ1-3, with no clear D. V lost 5 bases, J lost 0 bases, and 17 bases lay in between. The germline V gene has CDR1 MDHEN and CDR2 SYDVKM. The CDR3 is made up of 17 amino acids. The CDR3 spells CASSRLYDGNSGNTIYF. CDR3 sequence (DNA): TGTGCCAGCAGTCGGCTCTACGACGGGAACTCTGGAAACACCATATATTTT.

The chain recombines TRBV19 with TRBJ2-5; a weak D match, TRBD2 (5 bases). Germline V gene lookup returns CDR1 LNHDA and CDR2 SQIVND (reference sequence). Trimming took off 5 bases at V and 5 bases at J, with 15 bases between the two ends. The CDR3 extends over 14 amino acids. The chain's CDR3 is CASSPRGGPETQYF. The DNA for the CDR3 is TGTGCCAGTAGTCCTCGTGGAGGCCCGGAGACCCAGTACTTC. Full variable domain (missing parts from reference TRBV19 and TRBJ2-5): DGGITQSPKYLFRKEGQNVTLSCEQNLNHDAMYWYRQDPGQGLRLIYYSQIVNDFQKGDIAEGYSVSREKKESFPLTVTSAQKNPTAFYLCASSPRGGPETQYFGPGTRLLVL.

This clone was observed once. The chain uses TRBV6-2 or TRBV6-3 and TRBJ1-5, with 7 bases lining up with TRBD1. V shed 2 bases and J 2 bases; nucleotides not matched to a gene: 12. The germline V gene has CDR1 MNHEY and CDR2 SVGEGT. The CDR3 has 18 amino acids. The CDR3 protein is CASSYPSGGGYGNQPQHF. The CDR3 DNA is TGTGCCAGCAGTTACCCCTCCGGAGGGGGCTATGGCAATCAGCCCCAGCATTTT.

The chain has TRBV5-4 and TRBJ2-7; D perhaps matches TRBD1 (5 bases). The V gene's germline CDR1 is SGHNT and CDR2 YYREEE (reference sequence). V gave up 2 bases and J gave up 5 bases, with 11 bases separating them. The CDR3 covers 13 residues. The CDR3 sequence is CASSFPGIDEQYV. The CDR3 DNA is TGTGCCAGCAGCTTTCCAGGGATCGACGAGCAGTACGTC.

The chain recombines TRBV6-4 with TRBJ2-1; D is perhaps TRBD1 (6 bases). In germline, CDR1 is MRHNA, CDR2 SNTAGT. The CDR3 sequence is 16 residues long. V was cut by 0 bases and J by 3 bases, with 12 bases left in between. CDR3 DNA: TGTGCCAGCAGTGACTCGAAACAGGGTATCTACAATGAGCAGTTCTTC. It codes for CASSDSKQGIYNEQFF.

The chain uses TRBV6-5 and TRBJ2-3; the match to TRBD2 covers 14 bases. The CDR3 spans 15 residues. The ends lost 10 bases at V and 5 bases at J; junction bases unmatched: 8. Looked up from germline, CDR1 is MNHEY and CDR2 is SVGAGI. CDR3 sequence reads: CATGLAGAGGDTQYF. The CDR3 DNA reads as TGTGCCACGGGACTAGCGGGGGCCGGGGGAGATACGCAGTATTTT.

V is TRBV5-1 and J is TRBJ1-2; TRBD1 agrees at 7 bases. This CDR3 has 17 amino acids. Losses at the gene ends were 0 bases for V and 4 bases for J; bases not matched to a gene: 12. The V gene's germline CDR1 is SGHRS and CDR2 YFSETQ. The CDR3 DNA reads TGCGCCAGCAGCTTGGGGCAGGGGGTATCATTGACCTATGGCTACACCTTC. Its protein product is CASSLGQGVSLTYGYTF.

This chain links TRBV28 with TRBJ1-1; D uncertain. Per the germline V gene, CDR1 is MDHEN and CDR2 is SYDVKM. Between the trimmed V and J ends, which lost 4 bases and 1 base, there was a span of 4 bases. This CDR3 is built from 12 residues. CDR3 sequence: CASSSGNTEAFF. The DNA for the CDR3 is TGTGCCAGCAGTTCGGGGAACACTGAAGCTTTCTTT. Full variable domain (missing parts from reference TRBV28 and TRBJ1-1): DVKVTQSSRYLVKRTGEKVFLECVQDMDHENMFWYRQDPGLGLRLIYFSYDVKMKEKGDIPEGYSVSREKKERFSLILESASTNQTSMYLCASSSGNTEAFFGQGTRLTVV.

The chain carries TRBV11-2 and TRBJ1-1, with D possibly matching TRBD1 (6 bases). Trimming left V 1 base short and J 0 bases short, with 6 bases between. The CDR3 runs to 14 residues. CDR1 SGHAT and CDR2 FQNNGV come from the germline V gene. The CDR3 protein is CASSLGQVNTEAFF. The CDR3 bases are TGTGCCAGCAGCTTAGGACAGGTGAACACTGAAGCTTTCTTT.

The chain joins TRBV6-2 or TRBV6-3 to TRBJ1-1; D might be TRBD1 (5 bases). The length of the CDR3 is 16 residues. Trimming removed 2 bases from V and 0 bases from J, with 13 bases in between. Germline CDR1 is MNHEY and CDR2 is SVGEGT. For the CDR3, the DNA is TGTGCCAGCAGTTACCCGACAGTGGGGTTGAACACTGAAGCTTTCTTT. As protein: CASSYPTVGLNTEAFF.

This chain connects TRBV19 to TRBJ2-1; 7 positions match TRBD2. The germline gives CDR1 LNHDA, CDR2 SQIVND (reference sequence). There are 15 residues in the CDR3. V gave up 7 bases and J gave up 0 bases; unmatched junction bases: 6. The CDR3 is CASTVGGSSYNEQFF. The CDR3, as DNA: TGTGCCAGTACAGTCGGGGGGAGCTCCTACAATGAGCAGTTCTTC.

V and J are TRBV4-1 and TRBJ1-5; D not resolved. Germline V CDR1 and CDR2: MGHRA, YSYEKL. The CDR3 spans 14 residues. The germline V and J ends were trimmed by 0 bases and 7 bases, with 10 bases remaining between them. The CDR3 DNA follows: TGCGCCAGCAGCCAAGATGGGCGCAGGCAGCCCCAGCATTTT. The encoded protein is CASSQDGRRQPQHF.

This rearrangement joins TRBV18 to TRBJ1-3; D unresolved. V was cut by 2 bases and J by 2 bases, with 19 bases left in between. Germline V gives CDR1 KGHSH, CDR2 LQKENI. This CDR3 is built from 18 residues. CDR3 loop: CASSPFSPTMSAGNTIYF. As DNA, the CDR3 is TGTGCCAGCTCACCATTTAGTCCAACCATGTCGGCTGGAAACACCATATATTTT. Combining the CDR3 with reference TRBV18 and TRBJ1-3 gives the whole variable domain NAGVMQNPRHLVRRRGQEARLRCSPMKGHSHVYWYRQLPEEGLKFMVYLQKENIIDESGMPKERFSAEFPKEGPSILRIQQVVRGDSAAYFCASSPFSPTMSAGNTIYFGEGSWLTVV.

This clone was observed a single time. V and J are TRBV6-2 or TRBV6-3 and TRBJ2-2; 7 bases agree with TRBD2. Germline CDR1 is MNHEY and CDR2 is SVGEGT. The V gene end was trimmed by 5 bases and the J gene end by 2 bases; junction bases not matched to a gene: 17. The CDR3 totals 19 residues. The CDR3 coding sequence is TGTGCCAGCAGTCTCTTAAGGGGAGGGATTCAACATAACACCGGGGAGCTGTTTTTT. This gives the protein CASSLLRGGIQHNTGELFF.

The chain combines TRBV4-2 with TRBJ1-3; possibly TRBD1 for D (6 bases). V lost 4 bases and J 5 bases, leaving 18 bases between the germline ends. This CDR3 is built from 16 residues. CDR1 LGHNA and CDR2 YNFKEQ come from the germline V gene. CDR3 sequence: CASSPSDSSLRNTIYF. The CDR3, as DNA: TGTGCCAGCAGCCCGTCGGACAGCTCCCTAAGAAACACCATATATTTT.

This clone has just a few counts. V gene TRBV19 combines with J gene TRBJ1-1, with D perhaps TRBD1 (5 bases). The V and J ends lost 4 bases and 4 bases respectively, with 19 bases between them. CDR1 and CDR2 from the germline V gene are LNHDA and SQIVND (reference sequence). The CDR3 runs 16 residues. The CDR3 loop reads CASSRQRASRTTEAFF. As DNA, the CDR3 is TGTGCCAGTAGTAGACAGCGGGCTTCAAGGACCACTGAAGCTTTCTTT.

This clone was seen more than once but under ten times. J is TRBJ1-1 and V is TRBV2, with unresolved D. This CDR3 spans 14 amino acids. With 3 bases removed from V and 0 bases from J, the gap between germline ends came to 8 bases. The germline CDR1 and CDR2 sequences are SNHLY and FYNNEI. CDR3 DNA sequence: TGTGCCAGCAGTGACGGGGTAATGAACACTGAAGCTTTCTTT. Translated: CASSDGVMNTEAFF.

The V gene is TRBV6-5, the J gene TRBJ2-3; D not resolved. The CDR3 is made up of 14 amino acids. V was cut by 6 bases and J by 0 bases, with 10 bases left in between. CDR1 is MNHEY, CDR2 SVGAGI, per germline. The CDR3 loop reads CASRLSTSTDTQYF. CDR3 coding DNA: TGTGCCAGCAGACTATCGACTAGCACAGATACGCAGTATTTT.

The chain carries TRBV6-2 or TRBV6-3 and TRBJ1-5; D remains unclear. Trimming pared 6 bases from V and 2 bases from J, leaving 17 bases between. This CDR3 has 16 residues. CDR1 and CDR2 from the germline V gene are MNHEY and SVGEGT. The CDR3 region is CASSDTGGFGNQPQHF. CDR3 DNA sequence: TGTGCCAGCAGCGATACCGGAGGGTTTGGCAATCAGCCCCAGCATTTT.

The count of this clone is one. This chain joins TRBV20-1 and TRBJ2-3; weak D call: TRBD2 (6 bases). CDR3 size: 11 residues. Germline CDR1 DFQATT, CDR2 SNEGSKA (reference sequence). Trimming removed 6 bases from V and 8 bases from J, with 12 bases in between. DNA of the CDR3: TGCAGTGCCGTTGGGACTCTTACGCAGTATTTT. Translating it yields CSAVGTLTQYF.

The CDR3 protein is CATTTGAGRQFF. The CDR3 DNA reads as TGTGCCACCACCACTGGGGCGGGAAGGCAGTTCTTC. The rearrangement uses TRBV19 and TRBJ2-1, with a possible D match to TRBD2 (6 bases). CDR3 length: 12 residues. Germline CDR1 and CDR2: LNHDA and SQIVND (reference sequence). Trimming removed 10 bases at V and 12 bases at J, with 19 bases between.

This chain joins TRBV11-3 and TRBJ1-1; the match to TRBD1 covers 9 bases. Germline V lookup: CDR1 SGHNT, CDR2 YENEEA. The CDR3 runs 12 residues. V lost 3 bases, J lost 11 bases, and 4 bases stayed unmatched. CDR3 in amino acids: CASSFGTGIAFF. The CDR3 nucleotides read TGTGCCAGCAGCTTCGGGACAGGGATTGCTTTCTTT.

The chain carries TRBV7-9 and TRBJ2-7; TRBD2 aligns across 14 bases. The CDR3 totals 18 residues. V shed 4 bases, J shed 5 bases, and the junction held 13 bases outside the gene matches. CDR1 SEHNR and CDR2 FQNEAQ come from the germline V gene (reference sequence). CDR3 loop: CASSYGTSGRVGRDEQYV. The CDR3 coding sequence is TGTGCCAGCAGCTATGGGACTAGCGGGAGAGTGGGGCGGGACGAGCAGTACGTC.

The chain joins TRBV9 to TRBJ2-5; 8 positions match TRBD2. The CDR3 loop spans 15 amino acids. Per germline, CDR1 SGDLS and CDR2 YYNGEE. The V segment lost 0 bases and the J segment 5 bases; nucleotides outside the gene matches: 6. This CDR3 reads CASSVDPGGGETQYF. The DNA of the CDR3 is TGTGCCAGCAGCGTAGATCCGGGAGGGGGGGAGACCCAGTACTTC. The entire variable domain, with the rest obtained from reference TRBV9 and TRBJ2-5, is as follows: DSGVTQTPKHLITATGQRVTLRCSPRSGDLSVYWYQQSLDQGLQFLIQYYNGEERAKGNILERFSAQQFPDLHSELNLSSLELGDSALYFCASSVDPGGGETQYFGPGTRLLVL.